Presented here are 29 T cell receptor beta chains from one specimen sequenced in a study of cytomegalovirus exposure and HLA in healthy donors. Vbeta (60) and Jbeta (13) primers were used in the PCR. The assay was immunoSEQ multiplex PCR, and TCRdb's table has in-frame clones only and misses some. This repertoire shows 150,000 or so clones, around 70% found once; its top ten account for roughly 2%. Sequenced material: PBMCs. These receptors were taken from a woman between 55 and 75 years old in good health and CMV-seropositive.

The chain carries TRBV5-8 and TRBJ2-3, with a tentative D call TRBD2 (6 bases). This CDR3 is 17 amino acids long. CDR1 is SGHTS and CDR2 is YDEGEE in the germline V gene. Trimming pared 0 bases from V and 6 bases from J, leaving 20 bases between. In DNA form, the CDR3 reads TGTGCCAGCAGCTTGGCCTTGGTAGCGGAGGGCGGGGATACGCAGTATTTT. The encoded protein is CASSLALVAEGGDTQYF.

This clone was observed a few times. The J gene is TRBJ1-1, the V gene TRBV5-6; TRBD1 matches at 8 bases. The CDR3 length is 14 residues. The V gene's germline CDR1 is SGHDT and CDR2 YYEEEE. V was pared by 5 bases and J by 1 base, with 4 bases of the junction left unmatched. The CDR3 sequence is CASSRDRGNTEAFF. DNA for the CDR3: TGTGCCAGCAGTCGCGACAGGGGGAACACTGAAGCTTTCTTT.

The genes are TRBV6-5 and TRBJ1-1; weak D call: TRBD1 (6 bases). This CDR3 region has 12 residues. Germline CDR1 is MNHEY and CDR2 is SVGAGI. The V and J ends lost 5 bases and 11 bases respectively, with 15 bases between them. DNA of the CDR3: TGTGCCAGCAGTCAACAGGGATTGCGGGCTTTCTTT. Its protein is CASSQQGLRAFF.

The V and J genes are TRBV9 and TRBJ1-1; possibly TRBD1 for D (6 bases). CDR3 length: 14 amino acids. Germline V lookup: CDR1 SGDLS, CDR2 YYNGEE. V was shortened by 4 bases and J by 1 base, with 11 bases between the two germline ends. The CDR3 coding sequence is TGTGCCAGCAGCCCGACAGGTACGAACACTGAAGCTTTCTTT. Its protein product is CASSPTGTNTEAFF.

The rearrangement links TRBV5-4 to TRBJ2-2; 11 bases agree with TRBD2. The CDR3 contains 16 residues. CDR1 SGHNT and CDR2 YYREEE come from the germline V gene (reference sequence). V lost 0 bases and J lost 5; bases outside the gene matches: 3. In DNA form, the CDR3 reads TGTGCCAGCAGCTTGGATCCTAGCGGGAGGACCGGGGAGCTGTTTTTT. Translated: CASSLDPSGRTGELFF.

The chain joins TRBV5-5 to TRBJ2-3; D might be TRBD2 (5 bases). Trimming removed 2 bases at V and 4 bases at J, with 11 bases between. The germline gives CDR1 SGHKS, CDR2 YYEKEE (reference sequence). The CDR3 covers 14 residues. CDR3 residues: CASSLGRGPDTQYF. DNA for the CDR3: TGTGCCAGCAGCTTAGGTCGGGGTCCAGATACGCAGTATTTT. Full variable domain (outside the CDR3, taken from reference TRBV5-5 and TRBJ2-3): DAGVTQSPTHLIKTRGQQVTLRCSPISGHKSVSWYQQVLGQGPQFIFQYYEKEERGRGNFPDRFSARQFPNYSSELNVNALLLGDSALYLCASSLGRGPDTQYFGPGTRLTVL.

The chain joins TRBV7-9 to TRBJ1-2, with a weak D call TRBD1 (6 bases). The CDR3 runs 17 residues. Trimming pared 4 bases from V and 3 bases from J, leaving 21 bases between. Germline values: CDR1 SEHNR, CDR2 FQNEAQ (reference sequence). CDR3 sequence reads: CASSSTPGRGYDYGYTF. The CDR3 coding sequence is TGTGCCAGCAGCTCTACCCCGGGCAGGGGATATGACTATGGCTACACCTTC.

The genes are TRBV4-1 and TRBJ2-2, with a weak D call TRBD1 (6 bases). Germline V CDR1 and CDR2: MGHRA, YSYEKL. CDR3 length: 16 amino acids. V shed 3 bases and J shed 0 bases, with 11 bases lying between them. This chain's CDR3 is CASSQETGSNTGELFF. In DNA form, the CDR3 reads TGCGCCAGCAGCCAGGAAACAGGGTCGAACACCGGGGAGCTGTTTTTT.

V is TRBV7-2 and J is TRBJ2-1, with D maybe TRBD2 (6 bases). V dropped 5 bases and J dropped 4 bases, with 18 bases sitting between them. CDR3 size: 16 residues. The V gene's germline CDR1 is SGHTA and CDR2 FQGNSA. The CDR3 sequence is CASSLSGVAEYNEQFF. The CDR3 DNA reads TGTGCCAGCAGCCTCTCGGGGGTAGCTGAATACAATGAGCAGTTCTTC.

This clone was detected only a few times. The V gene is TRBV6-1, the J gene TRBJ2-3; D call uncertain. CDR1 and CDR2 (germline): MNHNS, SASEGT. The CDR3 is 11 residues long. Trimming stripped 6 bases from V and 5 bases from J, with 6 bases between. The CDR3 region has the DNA TGTGCCAGCAGCCCGAGAGATACGCAGTATTTT. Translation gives CASSPRDTQYF.

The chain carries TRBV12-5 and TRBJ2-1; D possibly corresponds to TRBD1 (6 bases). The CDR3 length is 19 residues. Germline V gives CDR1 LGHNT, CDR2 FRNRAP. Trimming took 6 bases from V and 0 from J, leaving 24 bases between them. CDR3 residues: CASGLLRTERSSSYNEQFF. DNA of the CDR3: TGTGCTAGTGGCCTTCTTAGGACAGAAAGATCAAGCTCCTACAATGAGCAGTTCTTC.

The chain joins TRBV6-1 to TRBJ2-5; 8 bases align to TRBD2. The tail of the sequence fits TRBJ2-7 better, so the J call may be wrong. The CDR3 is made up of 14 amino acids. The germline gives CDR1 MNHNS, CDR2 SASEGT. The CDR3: CASRTGTSRYEQYF. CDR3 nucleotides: TGTGCCAGCAGGACTGGGACTAGTAGGTACGAGCAGTACTTC.

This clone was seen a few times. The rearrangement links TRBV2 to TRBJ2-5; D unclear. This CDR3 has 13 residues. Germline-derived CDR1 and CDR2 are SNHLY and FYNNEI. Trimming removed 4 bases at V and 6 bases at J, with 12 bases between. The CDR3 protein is CASSVDWRQTQYF. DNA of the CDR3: TGTGCCAGCAGTGTAGACTGGCGACAGACCCAGTACTTC.

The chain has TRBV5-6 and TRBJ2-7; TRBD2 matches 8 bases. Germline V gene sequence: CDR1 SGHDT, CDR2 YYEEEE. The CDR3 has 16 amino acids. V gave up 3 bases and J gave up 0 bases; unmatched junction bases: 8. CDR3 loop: CASSSGGGTDSYEQYF. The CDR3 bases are TGTGCCAGCAGCTCCGGGGGGGGTACGGACTCCTACGAGCAGTACTTC.

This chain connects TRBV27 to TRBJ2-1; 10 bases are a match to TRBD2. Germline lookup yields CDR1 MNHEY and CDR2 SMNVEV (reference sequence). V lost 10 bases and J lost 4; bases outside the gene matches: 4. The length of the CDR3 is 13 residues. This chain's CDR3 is CATRLAGYNEQFF. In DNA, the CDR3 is TGTGCCACCAGACTAGCGGGTTACAATGAGCAGTTCTTC.

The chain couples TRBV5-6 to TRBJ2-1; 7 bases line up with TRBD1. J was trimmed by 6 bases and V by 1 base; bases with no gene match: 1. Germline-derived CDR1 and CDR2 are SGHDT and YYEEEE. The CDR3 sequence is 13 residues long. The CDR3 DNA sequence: TGTGCCAGCAGCTTGTGGACAGGCAATGAGCAGTTCTTC. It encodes CASSLWTGNEQFF.

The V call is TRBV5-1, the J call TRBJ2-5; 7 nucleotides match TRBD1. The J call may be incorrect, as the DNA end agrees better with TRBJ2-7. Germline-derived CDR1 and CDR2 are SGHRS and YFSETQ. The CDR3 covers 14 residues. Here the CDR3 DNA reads TGCGCCAGCGCTGTCCTCGACAGGGAATACGAGCAGTACTTC. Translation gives CASAVLDREYEQYF.

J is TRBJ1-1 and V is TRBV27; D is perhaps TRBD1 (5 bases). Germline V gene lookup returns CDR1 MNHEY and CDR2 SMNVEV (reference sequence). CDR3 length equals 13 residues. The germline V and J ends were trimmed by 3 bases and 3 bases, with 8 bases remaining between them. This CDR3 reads CASSFPGHTEAFF. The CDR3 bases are TGTGCCAGCAGTTTCCCAGGGCACACTGAAGCTTTCTTT.

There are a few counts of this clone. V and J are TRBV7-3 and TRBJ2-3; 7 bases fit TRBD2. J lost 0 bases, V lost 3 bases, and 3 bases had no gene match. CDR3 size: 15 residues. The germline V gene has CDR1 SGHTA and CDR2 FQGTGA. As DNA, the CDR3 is TGTGCCAGCAGCTTCTCAGCGGGAAGCACAGATACGCAGTATTTT. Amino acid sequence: CASSFSAGSTDTQYF.

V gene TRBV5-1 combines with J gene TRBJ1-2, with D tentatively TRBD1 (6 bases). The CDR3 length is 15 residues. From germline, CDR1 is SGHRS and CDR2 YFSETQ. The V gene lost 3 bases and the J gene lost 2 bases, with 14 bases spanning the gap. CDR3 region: CASSSRSTGNYGYTF. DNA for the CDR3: TGCGCCAGCAGCTCCCGGTCGACAGGCAACTATGGCTACACCTTC. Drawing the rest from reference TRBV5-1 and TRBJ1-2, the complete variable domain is KAGVTQTPRYLIKTRGQQVTLSCSPISGHRSVSWYQQTPGQGLQFLFEYFSETQRNKGNFPGRFSGRQFSNSRSEMNVSTLELGDSALYLCASSSRSTGNYGYTFGSGTRLTVV.

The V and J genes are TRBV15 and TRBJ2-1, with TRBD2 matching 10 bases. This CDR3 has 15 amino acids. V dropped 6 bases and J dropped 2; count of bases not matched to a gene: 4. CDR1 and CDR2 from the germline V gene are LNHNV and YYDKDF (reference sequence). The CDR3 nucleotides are TGTGCCACCAGGGGGAGCGGGAGGGCCTACAATGAGCAGTTCTTC. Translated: CATRGSGRAYNEQFF.

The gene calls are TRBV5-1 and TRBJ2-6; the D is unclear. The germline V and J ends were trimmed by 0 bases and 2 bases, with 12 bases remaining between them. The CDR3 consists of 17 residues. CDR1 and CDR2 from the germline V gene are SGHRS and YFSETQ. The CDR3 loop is CASSLDGRQAGANVLTF. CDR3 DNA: TGCGCCAGCAGCTTGGATGGCCGCCAGGCTGGGGCCAACGTCCTGACTTTC.

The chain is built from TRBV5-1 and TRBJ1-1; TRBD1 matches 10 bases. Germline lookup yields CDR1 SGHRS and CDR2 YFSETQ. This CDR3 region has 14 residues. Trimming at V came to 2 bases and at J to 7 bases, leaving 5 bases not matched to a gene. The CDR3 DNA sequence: TGCGCCAGCAGCTTTGGACAGGGGGTTGGTGAAGCTTTCTTT. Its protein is CASSFGQGVGEAFF.

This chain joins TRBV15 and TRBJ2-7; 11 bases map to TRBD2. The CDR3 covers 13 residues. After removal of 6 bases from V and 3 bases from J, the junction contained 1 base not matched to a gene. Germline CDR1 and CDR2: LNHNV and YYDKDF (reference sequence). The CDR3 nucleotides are TGTGCCACCAGGGGGACTAGCGGCTACGAGCAGTACTTC. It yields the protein CATRGTSGYEQYF. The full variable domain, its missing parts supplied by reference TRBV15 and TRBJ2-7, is DAMVIQNPRYQVTQFGKPVTLSCSQTLNHNVMYWYQQKSSQAPKLLFHYYDKDFNNEADTPDNFQSRRPNTSFCFLDIRSPGLGDTAMYLCATRGTSGYEQYFGPGTRLTVT.

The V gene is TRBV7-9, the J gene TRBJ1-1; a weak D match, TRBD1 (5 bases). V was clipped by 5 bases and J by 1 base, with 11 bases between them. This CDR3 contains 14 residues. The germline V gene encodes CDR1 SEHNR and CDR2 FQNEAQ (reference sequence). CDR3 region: CASSPSGANTEAFF. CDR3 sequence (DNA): TGTGCCAGCAGCCCTAGCGGGGCGAACACTGAAGCTTTCTTT.

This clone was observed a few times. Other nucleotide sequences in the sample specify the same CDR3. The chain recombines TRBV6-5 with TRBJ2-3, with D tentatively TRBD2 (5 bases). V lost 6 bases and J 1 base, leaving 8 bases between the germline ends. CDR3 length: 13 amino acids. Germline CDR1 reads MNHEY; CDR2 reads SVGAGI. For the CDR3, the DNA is TGTGCCAGCAGGACCGGGGGCACAGATACGCAGTATTTT. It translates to CASRTGGTDTQYF.

CDR3 residues: CASSLTSGSSTDTQYF. The CDR3 nucleotides are TGTGCCAGCAGCTTAACTAGCGGGAGTAGCACAGATACGCAGTATTTT. This chain connects TRBV7-9 to TRBJ2-3, with 11 bases lining up with TRBD2. Trimming removed 2 bases from V and 0 bases from J; junction bases left unmatched: 1. CDR1 is SEHNR, CDR2 FQNEAQ, per germline (reference sequence). This CDR3 is built from 16 residues.

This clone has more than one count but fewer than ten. As DNA, the CDR3 is TGTGCCACCAGCAGAGATATCACGTCCGGGGATACGCAGTATTTT. As protein: CATSRDITSGDTQYF. The chain carries TRBV15 and TRBJ2-3, with no clear D. Trimming cost V 0 bases and J 6 bases, with 13 bases left between them. CDR1 LNHNV and CDR2 YYDKDF come from the germline V gene (reference sequence). This CDR3 comprises 15 residues.

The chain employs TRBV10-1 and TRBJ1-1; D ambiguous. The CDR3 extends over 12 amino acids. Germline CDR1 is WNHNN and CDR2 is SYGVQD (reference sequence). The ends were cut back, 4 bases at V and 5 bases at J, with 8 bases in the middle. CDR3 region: CASSAGRTEAFF. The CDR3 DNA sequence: TGCGCCAGCAGTGCCGGGAGAACTGAAGCTTTCTTT.